The 24 T cell receptor beta chains given below trace back to one sample, sequenced in a study of blood T cell repertoires in COVID-19 (TCRdb year 2020). The library came from the immunoSEQ multiplex PCR assay. Not all clones reach the TCRdb copy of this immuneACCESS table, which keeps in-frame sequences only. Checked studies attribute under half of the gap to unresolved V genes and leave the rest unexplained. For this sample the table gives 250,000 or so clones, of which around 86% were detected only once. The ten most abundant clones make up about 8.6% of the sample. The specimen was peripheral blood. All receptors come from a man aged 35-49 years with active or convalescent COVID-19.

The V call is TRBV4-1, the J call TRBJ2-5, with 7 nucleotides matching TRBD2. CDR3 length equals 14 residues. Germline V gene data show CDR1 as MGHRA and CDR2 as YSYEKL. V was clipped by 3 bases and J by 5 bases; unmatched bases: 6. The CDR3 region is CASSQGEGPETQYF. CDR3 nucleotide sequence: TGCGCCAGCAGCCAGGGGGAGGGGCCGGAGACCCAGTACTTC.

V and J are TRBV7-8 and TRBJ1-2; D gene uncertain. Between the trimmed V and J ends, which lost 0 bases and 6 bases, there was a span of 14 bases. Germline V lookup: CDR1 SGHVS, CDR2 FQNEAQ. The CDR3 consists of 15 residues. The CDR3 reads CASSLAAGMSDGYTF. For the CDR3, the DNA is TGTGCCAGCAGCTTAGCAGCGGGGATGAGTGATGGCTACACCTTC.

The gene calls are TRBV9 and TRBJ2-7; D is possibly TRBD1 (5 bases). This CDR3 is 14 amino acids long. From germline, CDR1 is SGDLS and CDR2 YYNGEE. Between the trimmed V and J ends, which lost 4 bases and 5 bases, there was a span of 16 bases. CDR3 in DNA: TGTGCCAGCAGCTTAGCCCCCTTGACAGACGAGCAGTACTTC. Protein product: CASSLAPLTDEQYF.

The chain combines TRBV18 with TRBJ1-1; D is perhaps TRBD1 (5 bases). The CDR3 contains 16 residues. Germline CDR1 reads KGHSH; CDR2 reads LQKENI. The V end lost 1 base, the J end lost 0 bases, and 12 bases lay between the germline ends. In DNA form, the CDR3 reads TGTGCCAGCTCACCACTGCTGGACACTGTGAACACTGAAGCTTTCTTT. Translation gives CASSPLLDTVNTEAFF.

This clone was found a few times. J is TRBJ1-1 and V is TRBV3-1 (or the pseudogene TRBV3-2); TRBD1 matches 9 bases. The CDR3 is 16 amino acids. Germline values: CDR1 LGHDT, CDR2 YNNKEL (reference sequence). V dropped 1 base and J dropped 3; count of bases not matched to a gene: 6. The CDR3 nucleotides read TGTGCCAGCAGCCAAGCACCGGGACAGGGCCACACTGAAGCTTTCTTT. Amino acids: CASSQAPGQGHTEAFF.

This clone was detected a few times. This sample also contains other DNA sequences that code for the same CDR3. The chain links TRBV5-1 to TRBJ1-1, with D hard to call. The CDR3 has 12 amino acids. Germline V CDR1 and CDR2: SGHRS, YFSETQ. V was clipped by 4 bases and J by 0 bases, with 4 bases between them. The CDR3, as DNA: TGCGCCAGCAGCAGAGTGAACACTGAAGCTTTCTTT. Its protein is CASSRVNTEAFF.

The V gene is TRBV21-1, the J gene TRBJ2-3; TRBD1 is the table's D call, not checked against the DNA. TRBV21-1 is given as a pseudogene. The CDR3 is made up of 13 amino acids. The chain's CDR3 is CASSKSHTDTQYF. The CDR3 DNA reads TGTGCCAGCAGCAAATCACACACAGATACGCAGTATTTT.

This sequence joins TRBV5-1 and TRBJ2-7, with TRBD1 identical over 9 bases. This CDR3 comprises 15 residues. Looked up from germline, CDR1 is SGHRS and CDR2 is YFSETQ. V was pared by 0 bases and J by 2 bases, with 3 bases of the junction left unmatched. CDR3 sequence: CASSLGTGEAYEQYF. CDR3 bases: TGCGCCAGCAGCTTGGGGACAGGGGAGGCCTACGAGCAGTACTTC. Full variable domain (outside the CDR3, taken from reference TRBV5-1 and TRBJ2-7): KAGVTQTPRYLIKTRGQQVTLSCSPISGHRSVSWYQQTPGQGLQFLFEYFSETQRNKGNFPGRFSGRQFSNSRSEMNVSTLELGDSALYLCASSLGTGEAYEQYFGPGTRLTVT.

This chain joins TRBV29-1 and TRBJ1-5, with 9 bases aligning to TRBD1. This CDR3 region has 14 residues. The germline V gene encodes CDR1 SQVTM and CDR2 ANQGSEA. With 4 bases clipped from V and 5 bases from J, the junction kept 6 bases outside the gene matches. CDR3 region: CSVAGQGGDQPQHF. The DNA of the CDR3 is TGCAGCGTTGCGGGACAGGGAGGGGATCAGCCCCAGCATTTT.

V and J are TRBV7-2 and TRBJ2-5; 11 bases match TRBD2. The V and J ends lost 0 bases and 5 bases, in that order; junction bases with no gene match: 11. The CDR3 is 18 residues long. CDR1 is SGHTA and CDR2 is FQGNSA in the germline V gene. CDR3: CASSLAGWGLAETETQYF. CDR3 sequence (DNA): TGTGCCAGCAGCTTAGCGGGTTGGGGACTAGCGGAGACGGAGACCCAGTACTTC.

A single count supports this clone. This chain connects TRBV9 to TRBJ2-5; D is ambiguous. The CDR3 is made up of 15 amino acids. V was shortened by 4 bases and J by 1 base, with 14 bases between the two germline ends. From germline, CDR1 is SGDLS and CDR2 YYNGEE. The CDR3 sequence is CASSSSPRAQETQYF. The CDR3 bases are TGTGCCAGCAGCTCCTCCCCCCGAGCCCAAGAGACCCAGTACTTC.

In nucleotides, the CDR3 is TGTGCCAGCAGCTTCCCGGGAGAAGGAGAGACCCAGTACTTC. It is translated as CASSFPGEGETQYF. The gene calls are TRBV25-1 and TRBJ2-5, with a tentative D call TRBD2 (6 bases). This CDR3 spans 14 amino acids. Trimming stripped 6 bases from V and 4 bases from J, with 15 bases between. From germline, CDR1 is MGHDK and CDR2 SYGVNS. The variable domain in full, completed from reference TRBV25-1 and TRBJ2-5, reads EADIYQTPRYLVIGTGKKITLECSQTMGHDKMYWYQQDPGMELHLIHYSYGVNSTEKGDLSSESTVSRIRTEHFPLTLESARPSHTSQYLCASSFPGEGETQYFGPGTRLLVL.

The chain couples TRBV11-3 to TRBJ1-2; tentatively, D is TRBD1 (5 bases). Germline V gene lookup returns CDR1 SGHNT and CDR2 YENEEA. Deletions cut 3 bases from V and 5 bases from J, with 13 bases between. The CDR3 is made up of 14 amino acids. This CDR3 reads CASSFSGGDYGYTF. As DNA, the CDR3 is TGTGCCAGCAGCTTCTCCGGAGGGGATTATGGCTACACCTTC.

The chain employs TRBV29-1 and TRBJ1-2; the match to TRBD1 covers 10 bases. V was clipped by 5 bases and J by 2 bases; unmatched bases: 14. The length of the CDR3 is 17 residues. The V gene's germline CDR1 is SQVTM and CDR2 ANQGSEA. The CDR3 here is CSVNGGGTGVGNYGYTF. The CDR3 nucleotides are TGCAGCGTTAATGGAGGAGGGACAGGGGTTGGGAACTATGGCTACACCTTC.

V is TRBV20-1 and J is TRBJ1-6, with D unresolved. Trimming left V 3 bases short and J 8 bases short, with 14 bases between. Germline V lookup: CDR1 DFQATT, CDR2 SNEGSKA (reference sequence). This CDR3 comprises 14 residues. CDR3 sequence reads: CSASPNSNDSPLHF. In nucleotides, the CDR3 is TGCAGTGCTAGTCCCAACAGCAATGATTCACCCCTCCACTTT.

This chain connects TRBV30 to TRBJ2-7, with D unresolved. Trimming stripped 5 bases from V and 1 base from J, with 6 bases between. CDR1 is GTSNPN and CDR2 is SVGIG in the germline V gene (reference sequence). The CDR3 is made up of 11 amino acids. The CDR3 protein is CAWATSYEQYF. The CDR3 bases are TGTGCCTGGGCGACTTCCTACGAGCAGTACTTC. Full variable domain (missing parts from reference TRBV30 and TRBJ2-7): SQTIHQWPATLVQPVGSPLSLECTVEGTSNPNLYWYRQAAGRGLQLLFYSVGIGQISSEVPQNLSASRPQDRQFILSSKKLLLSDSGFYLCAWATSYEQYFGPGTRLTVT.

The V and J genes are TRBV24-1 and TRBJ1-4; 11 bases agree with TRBD1. The CDR3 contains 15 residues. The V segment lost 3 bases and the J segment 7 bases; nucleotides outside the gene matches: 3. Germline V gene lookup returns CDR1 KGHDR and CDR2 SFDVKD. Written as DNA, the CDR3 is TGTGCCACCAGTGATGGACAGGGGGCGACTGAAAAACTGTTTTTT. This translates into CATSDGQGATEKLFF.

This clone came up once. V is TRBV6-5 and J is TRBJ2-2; 7 nucleotides align to TRBD1. The length of the CDR3 is 13 residues. Trimming cost V 6 bases and J 7 bases; bases outside gene matches: 5. The germline CDR1 and CDR2 sequences are MNHEY and SVGAGI. CDR3 amino acids: CASSRDSFGELFF. In DNA, the CDR3 is TGTGCCAGCAGCCGGGACAGTTTCGGGGAGCTGTTTTTT.

This chain links TRBV5-1 with TRBJ1-1, with D maybe TRBD1 (6 bases). This CDR3 has 17 amino acids. CDR1 is SGHRS, CDR2 YFSETQ, per germline. V dropped 2 bases and J dropped 6 bases, with 23 bases sitting between them. CDR3 nucleotide sequence: TGCGCCAGCAGCTTTGGTTGGGGCGGACAGAGCGCGTCTGAAGCTTTCTTT. This encodes CASSFGWGGQSASEAFF.

This clone was seen once. The sample has other DNA sequences that encode this CDR3 too. The chain carries TRBV5-8 and TRBJ2-2, with TRBD2 identical over 9 bases. Germline V gene lookup returns CDR1 SGHTS and CDR2 YDEGEE. The J segment lost 7 bases and the V segment lost 7 bases, leaving 8 bases of the junction unmatched. The CDR3 contains 14 residues. The CDR3 sequence is CASVTSSGVGELFF. CDR3 nucleotide sequence: TGTGCCAGCGTAACCTCTAGCGGGGTCGGGGAGCTGTTTTTT.

CDR3 residues: CASSLHRVRDTQYF. The CDR3 DNA reads as TGTGCCAGTAGTCTCCACAGGGTTAGGGATACGCAGTATTTT. The chain has TRBV19 and TRBJ2-3; maybe TRBD1 (6 bases). CDR3 length: 14 residues. Germline lookup yields CDR1 LNHDA and CDR2 SQIVND (reference sequence). Trimming took off 5 bases at V and 6 bases at J, with 15 bases between the two ends.

The chain employs TRBV6-5 and TRBJ2-5; weak D call: TRBD1 (6 bases). V gave up 8 bases and J gave up 1 base, with 14 bases separating them. Germline V lookup: CDR1 MNHEY, CDR2 SVGAGI. The CDR3 spans 14 residues. The CDR3 is CASAIRDTQETQYF. CDR3 in DNA: TGTGCCAGCGCCATCCGGGACACCCAAGAGACCCAGTACTTC.

V usage is TRBV6-5 and J usage is TRBJ1-1; possible D gene TRBD1, 6 bases. The germline CDR1 and CDR2 sequences are MNHEY and SVGAGI. V gave up 7 bases and J gave up 8 bases, with 17 bases separating them. This CDR3 is 13 amino acids long. Written as DNA, the CDR3 is TGTGCCAGCACGGTTCATACTCAGGGGGAAGCTTTCTTT. This encodes CASTVHTQGEAFF.

This clone was counted between two and nine times. This chain joins TRBV7-8 and TRBJ2-7; D gene uncertain. Germline values: CDR1 SGHVS, CDR2 FQNEAQ. The CDR3 runs 13 residues. V dropped 4 bases and J dropped 2 bases, with 9 bases sitting between them. CDR3 in amino acids: CASSSVLTYEQYF. The CDR3 region has the DNA TGTGCCAGCAGCTCTGTCCTTACCTACGAGCAGTACTTC.